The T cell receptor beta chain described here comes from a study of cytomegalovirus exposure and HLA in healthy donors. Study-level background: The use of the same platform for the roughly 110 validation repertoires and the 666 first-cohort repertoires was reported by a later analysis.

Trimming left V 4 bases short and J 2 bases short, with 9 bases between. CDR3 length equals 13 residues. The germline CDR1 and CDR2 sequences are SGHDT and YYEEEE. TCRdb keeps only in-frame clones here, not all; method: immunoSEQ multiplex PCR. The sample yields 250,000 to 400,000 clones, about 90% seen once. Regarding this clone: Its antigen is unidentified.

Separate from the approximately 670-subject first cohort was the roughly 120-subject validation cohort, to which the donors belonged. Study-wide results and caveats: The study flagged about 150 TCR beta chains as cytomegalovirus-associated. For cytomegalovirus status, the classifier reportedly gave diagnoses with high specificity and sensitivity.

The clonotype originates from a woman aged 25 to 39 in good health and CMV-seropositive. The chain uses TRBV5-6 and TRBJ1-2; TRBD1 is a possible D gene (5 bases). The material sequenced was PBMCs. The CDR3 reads CASSRDGNYGYTF. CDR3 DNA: TGTGCCAGCAGCAGGGACGGGAACTATGGCTACACCTTC.